This TCR beta chain is from a study of CD8 T cells in ankylosing spondylitis. Study findings and constraints: There was reportedly significant enrichment of clones that were disease-linked in matched ankylosing spondylitis synovial fluid. It appeared that ankylosing spondylitis blood was characterized by a TCR beta motif of several highly homologous variants. Relatively rare in peripheral blood, disease-linked clones were also CD8+.

Comments on this clonotype: As yet, its antigen is unknown.

Libraries for TCR beta were made by quantitative 5'-RACE with molecular barcodes. In TCRdb, the 5' RACE reads were re-called with MiXCR into one record per CDR3 protein. The sample comprises approximately 350,000 distinct CDR3 sequences, approximately 22% of which are singletons, and 10% to 15% rests with the top ten. CDR3 length: 14 amino acids. The ends were cut back, 6 bases at V and 6 bases at J, with 16 bases in the middle. The sequence was collected from a male donor with ankylosing spondylitis or in good health (not recorded which). V usage is TRBV12-3 or TRBV12-4 and J usage is TRBJ2-3; D perhaps matches TRBD2 (6 bases). The sequencing input was blood, either unsorted or a sorted T cell fraction (not recorded which). CDR3 sequence: CASRARLSGDTQYF. The CDR3 DNA follows: TGTGCCAGCAGAGCCCGTCTGAGCGGGGATACGCAGTATTTT.